The clone carrying this T cell receptor beta chain was observed a few times. The antigen remains unidentified. This specimen belongs to a study of T cell repertoires in cytomegalovirus infection. Study background: Indicated by public TCR beta signatures were CMV infection and matching HLA type. Study-level findings and limits: What dominated the ex vivo response were HLA-C-restricted CMV-specific TCR beta clonotypes.

V lost 5 bases, J lost 0 bases, and 14 bases lay in between. CDR1 and CDR2 from the germline V gene are LGHDT and YNNKEL (reference sequence). This CDR3 has 16 residues. TCRdb independently ran MiXCR on the reads; one entry per CDR3 protein. This table holds around 800,000 distinct CDR3 sequences, 32% found once. The sequence was obtained from a human donor in good health (CMV status not recorded). Some clones in this sample may be carry-over from other donors' samples. V is TRBV3-1 and J is TRBJ2-1; perhaps TRBD1 as D (6 bases). The sample was cultured CD8+ T cells from PBMCs, taken from culture after CMV antigen stimulation. The CDR3 region has the DNA TGTGCCAGCAGCAAGACAGGATTCCTCTCCTACAATGAGCAGTTCTTC. Amino acids: CASSKTGFLSYNEQFF.